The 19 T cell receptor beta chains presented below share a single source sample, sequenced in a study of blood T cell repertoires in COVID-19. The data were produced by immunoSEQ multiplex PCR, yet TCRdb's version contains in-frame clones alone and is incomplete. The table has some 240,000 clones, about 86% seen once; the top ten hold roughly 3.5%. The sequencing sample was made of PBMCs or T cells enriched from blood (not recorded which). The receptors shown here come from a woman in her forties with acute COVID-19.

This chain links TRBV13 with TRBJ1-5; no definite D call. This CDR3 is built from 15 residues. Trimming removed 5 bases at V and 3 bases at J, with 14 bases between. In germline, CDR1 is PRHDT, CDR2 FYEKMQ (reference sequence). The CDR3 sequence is CASSIRLGSNQPQHF. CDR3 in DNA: TGTGCCAGCAGCATAAGGTTGGGCTCCAATCAGCCCCAGCATTTT.

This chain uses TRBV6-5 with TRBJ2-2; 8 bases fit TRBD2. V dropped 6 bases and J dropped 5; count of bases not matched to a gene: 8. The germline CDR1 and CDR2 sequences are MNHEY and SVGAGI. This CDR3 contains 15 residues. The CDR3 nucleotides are TGTGCCAGCAGACTCGGACTAGCTAGTACCGGGGAGCTGTTTTTT. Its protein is CASRLGLASTGELFF.

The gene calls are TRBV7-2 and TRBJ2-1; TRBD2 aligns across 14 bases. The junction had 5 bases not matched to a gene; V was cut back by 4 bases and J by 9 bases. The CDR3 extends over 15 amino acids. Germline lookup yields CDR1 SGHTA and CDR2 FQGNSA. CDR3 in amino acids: CASSSRLAGGGEQFF. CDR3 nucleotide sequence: TGTGCCAGCAGCTCCAGACTAGCGGGAGGGGGTGAGCAGTTCTTC.

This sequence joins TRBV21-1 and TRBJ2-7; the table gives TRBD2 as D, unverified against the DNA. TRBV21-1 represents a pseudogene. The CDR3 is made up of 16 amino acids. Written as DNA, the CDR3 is TGTGCCAAGGAAAAGGGACTAGCGGGCCGATCCTACGAGCAGTACTTC. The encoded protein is CAKEKGLAGRSYEQYF.

The CDR3 DNA is TGTGCCATCAGCCTAGGGACTAGCGGTCCCACCGGGGAGCTGTTTTTT. Amino acid sequence: CAISLGTSGPTGELFF. The rearrangement joins TRBV10-3 to TRBJ2-2, with 11 positions matching TRBD2. The CDR3 consists of 16 residues. The junction had 7 bases not matched to a gene; V was cut back by 6 bases and J by 4 bases. CDR1 ENHRY and CDR2 SYGVKD come from the germline V gene.

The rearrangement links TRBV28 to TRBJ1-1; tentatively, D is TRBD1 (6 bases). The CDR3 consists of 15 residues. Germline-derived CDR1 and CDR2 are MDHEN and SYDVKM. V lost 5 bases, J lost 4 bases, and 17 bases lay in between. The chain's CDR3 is CASSGGGARVTEAFF. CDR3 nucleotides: TGTGCCAGCAGTGGGGGGGGCGCGAGAGTCACTGAAGCTTTCTTT.

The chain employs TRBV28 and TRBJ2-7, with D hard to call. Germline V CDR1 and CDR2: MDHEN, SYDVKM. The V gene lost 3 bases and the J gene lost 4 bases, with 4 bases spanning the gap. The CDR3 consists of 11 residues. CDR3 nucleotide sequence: TGTGCCAGCAGTTTGGAGTACGAGCAGTACTTC. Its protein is CASSLEYEQYF.

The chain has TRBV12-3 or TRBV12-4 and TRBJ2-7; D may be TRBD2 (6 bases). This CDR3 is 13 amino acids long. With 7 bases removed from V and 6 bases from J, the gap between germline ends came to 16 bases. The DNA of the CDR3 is TGTGCCAGCACTACGACTAGTACCGCCGAGCAGTACTTC. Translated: CASTTTSTAEQYF.

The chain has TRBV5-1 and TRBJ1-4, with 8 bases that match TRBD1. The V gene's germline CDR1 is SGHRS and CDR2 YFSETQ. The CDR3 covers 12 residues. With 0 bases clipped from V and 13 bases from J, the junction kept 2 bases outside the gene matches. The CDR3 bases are TGCGCCAGCAGCTTGGATGGACAGGGACTGTTTTTT. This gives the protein CASSLDGQGLFF.

DNA of the CDR3: TGTGCCAGCAGCCTTAACAGGGTGGAGAACTATGGCTACACCTTC. It yields the protein CASSLNRVENYGYTF. The chain uses TRBV11-1 and TRBJ1-2; possible D gene TRBD1, 6 bases. CDR1 is SGHAT and CDR2 is FQDESV in the germline V gene (reference sequence). There are 15 residues in the CDR3. V lost 5 bases and J lost 2, with 15 bases in between. The full variable domain, in which reference TRBV11-1 and TRBJ1-2 provide the parts outside the CDR3, is EAEVAQSPRYKITEKSQAVAFWCDPISGHATLYWYRQILGQGPELLVQFQDESVVDDSQLPKDRFSAERLKGVDSTLKIQPAELGDSAMYLCASSLNRVENYGYTFGSGTRLTVV.

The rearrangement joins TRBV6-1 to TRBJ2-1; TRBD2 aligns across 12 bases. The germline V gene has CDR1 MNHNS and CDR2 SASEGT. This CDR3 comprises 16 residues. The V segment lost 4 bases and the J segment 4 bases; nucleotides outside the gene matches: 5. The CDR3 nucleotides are TGTGCCAGCAGTGGACCGGGACTAGCGGGTTACAATGAGCAGTTCTTC. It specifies CASSGPGLAGYNEQFF.

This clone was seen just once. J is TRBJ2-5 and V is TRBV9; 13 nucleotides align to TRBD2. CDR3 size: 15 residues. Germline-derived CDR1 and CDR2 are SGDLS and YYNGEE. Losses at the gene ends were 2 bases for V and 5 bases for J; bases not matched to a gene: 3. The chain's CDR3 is CASSVGLAGSETQYF. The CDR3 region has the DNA TGTGCCAGCAGCGTGGGACTAGCGGGGTCGGAGACCCAGTACTTC.

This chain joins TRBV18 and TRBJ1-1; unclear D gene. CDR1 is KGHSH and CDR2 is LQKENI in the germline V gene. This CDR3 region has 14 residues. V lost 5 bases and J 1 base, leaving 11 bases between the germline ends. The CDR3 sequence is CASSLNRGNTEAFF. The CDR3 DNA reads TGTGCCAGCTCATTAAATCGGGGGAACACTGAAGCTTTCTTT.

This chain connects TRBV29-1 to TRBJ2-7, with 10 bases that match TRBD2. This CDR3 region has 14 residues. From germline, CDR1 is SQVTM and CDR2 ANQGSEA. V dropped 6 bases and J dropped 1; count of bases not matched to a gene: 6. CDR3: CSVFLAGESYEQYF. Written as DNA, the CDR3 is TGCAGCGTCTTCCTAGCGGGAGAGTCCTACGAGCAGTACTTC.

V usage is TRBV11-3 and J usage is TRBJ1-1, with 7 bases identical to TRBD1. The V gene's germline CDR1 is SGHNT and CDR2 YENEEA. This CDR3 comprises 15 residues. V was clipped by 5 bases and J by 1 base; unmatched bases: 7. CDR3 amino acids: CASSIRQGPNTEAFF. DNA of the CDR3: TGTGCCAGCAGCATCCGACAGGGACCGAACACTGAAGCTTTCTTT.

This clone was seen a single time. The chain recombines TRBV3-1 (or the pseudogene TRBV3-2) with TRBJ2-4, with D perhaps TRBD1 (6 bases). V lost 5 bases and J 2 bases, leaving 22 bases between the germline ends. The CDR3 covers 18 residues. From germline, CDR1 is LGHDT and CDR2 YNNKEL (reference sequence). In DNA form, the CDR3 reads TGTGCCAGCAGCGTCCGGACGGTCTTAAGGGGGTCCAAAAACATTCAGTACTTC. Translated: CASSVRTVLRGSKNIQYF.

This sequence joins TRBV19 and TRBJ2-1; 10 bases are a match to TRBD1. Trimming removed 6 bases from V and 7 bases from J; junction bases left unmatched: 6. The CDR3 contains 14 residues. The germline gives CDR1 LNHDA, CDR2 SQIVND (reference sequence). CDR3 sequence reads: CASRPTGGGNEQFF. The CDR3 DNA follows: TGTGCCAGTAGGCCGACAGGGGGCGGGAATGAGCAGTTCTTC.

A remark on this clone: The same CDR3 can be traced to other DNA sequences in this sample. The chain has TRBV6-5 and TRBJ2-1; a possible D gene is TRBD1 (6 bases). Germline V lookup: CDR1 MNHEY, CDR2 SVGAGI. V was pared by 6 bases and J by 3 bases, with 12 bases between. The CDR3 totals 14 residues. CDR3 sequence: CASRTGGSYNEQFF. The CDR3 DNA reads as TGTGCCAGCAGGACTGGGGGCAGCTACAATGAGCAGTTCTTC.

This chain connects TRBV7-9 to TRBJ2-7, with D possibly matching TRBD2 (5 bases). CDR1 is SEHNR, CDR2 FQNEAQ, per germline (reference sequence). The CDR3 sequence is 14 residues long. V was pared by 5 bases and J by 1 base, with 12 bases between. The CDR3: CASSTDGLSYEQYF. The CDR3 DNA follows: TGTGCCAGCAGCACCGATGGACTTTCCTACGAGCAGTACTTC.